This T cell receptor beta chain was captured in a study of T cell responses to AZD1222 COVID-19 vaccine. Study as a whole: Pooled in the analysis were second doses at about 4 or about 12 weeks.

Germline assignment: CDR1 MGHRA and CDR2 YSYEKL. V lost 6 bases to trimming and J lost 5 bases; unmatched junction nucleotides: 16. The CDR3 length is 17 residues. With regard to this clone: Its matching antigen is unknown.

Whole-study results and caveats: White British people made up most donors, females outnumbered males, and clonal diversity was possibly underestimated. Unmutated regions of variants are reportedly targeted by nearly half of spike-specific TCRs. Baseline seropositivity occurred in only a handful of AZD1222 recipients.

The method was immunoSEQ multiplex PCR; TCRdb's version includes in-frame clones alone and lacks a portion of them. The table has 140,000 to 150,000 clones, roughly 92% seen once; the top ten hold approximately 4.9%. J is TRBJ2-7 and V is TRBV4-1; TRBD2 agrees at 10 bases. This TCR came from an adult in good health. Sequencing was performed on peripheral blood, taken on day 0 of AZD1222 vaccination. CDR3 residues: CASSEQLSTSGTDEQYF. CDR3 DNA sequence: TGCGCCAGCAGTGAGCAATTGAGTACTAGCGGGACTGACGAGCAGTACTTC.